The rows below give T cell receptor beta chains drawn from one sample of a study of T cell responses to AZD1222 COVID-19 vaccine. Some clones are missing from TCRdb's copy, which holds only in-frame ones; the method was immunoSEQ multiplex PCR. This table has 180,000 or so clones, 90% to 95% appearing once. The sample here was peripheral blood, taken 28 days after the second AZD1222 dose. The receptors were gathered from an adult who received the AZD1222 COVID-19 vaccine. Each CDR3 is given with its conserved first and last residue. The D gene is left open where the match is weak. A clone size is listed for some rows: how often the clone was seen (once, few, many), or a class if it is expanded.

V gene: TRBV19
D gene: NA
clone size: NA
J gene: TRBJ1-1
CDR3 DNA: TGTGCCAGTAGTATGTGGAGTGGGAACACTGAAGCTTTCTTT
CDR3 protein: CASSMWSGNTEAFF

V gene: TRBV6-2/TRBV6-3
D gene: TRBD1
clone size: NA
J gene: TRBJ2-2
CDR3 DNA: TGTGCCAGCAGTTACTCCGACAGGGGGCACACCGGGGAGCTGTTTTTT
CDR3 protein: CASSYSDRGHTGELFF

V gene: TRBV30
D gene: NA
clone size: NA
J gene: TRBJ1-5
CDR3 DNA: TGTGCCTGGAGCAGGGGATTCGGCAATCAGCCCCAGCATTTT
CDR3 protein: CAWSRGFGNQPQHF

V gene: TRBV7-7
D gene: TRBD1
clone size: NA
J gene: TRBJ2-2
CDR3 DNA: TGTGCTAGCAGTTCCACGGGACAGCCGACCGGGGAGCTGTTTTTT
CDR3 protein: CASSSTGQPTGELFF

V gene: TRBV4-3
D gene: TRBD1
clone size: NA
J gene: TRBJ1-2
CDR3 DNA: TGCGCCAGCAGCCAAGACTACAGGGGGGACTACACCTTC
CDR3 protein: CASSQDYRGDYTF

V gene: TRBV3-1/TRBV3-2
D gene: NA
clone size: NA
J gene: TRBJ1-2
CDR3 DNA: TGTGCCAGCAGCCAAGGCCCGACCTCGGCCTATGGCTACACCTTC
CDR3 protein: CASSQGPTSAYGYTF

V gene: TRBV21-1
D gene: NA
clone size: NA
J gene: TRBJ2-7
CDR3 DNA: TGTGCCAGCAGCAATTGCGGGACAGACCTCTACGAGCAGTACTTC
CDR3 protein: CASSNCGTDLYEQYF

V gene: TRBV4-3
D gene: TRBD1
clone size: once
J gene: TRBJ2-1
CDR3 DNA: TGCGCCAGCAGCCCAATGGACAGGGGGAGTTACAATGAGCAGTTCTTC
CDR3 protein: CASSPMDRGSYNEQFF

V gene: TRBV5-1
D gene: TRBD1
clone size: NA
J gene: TRBJ1-3
CDR3 DNA: TGCGCCAGCAGCCTACGGGACAGCGGACCTGGAAACACCATATATTTT
CDR3 protein: CASSLRDSGPGNTIYF

V gene: TRBV6-5
D gene: NA
clone size: NA
J gene: TRBJ1-4
CDR3 DNA: TGTGCCAGCAGTTCCCCCGGACAGTTTAATGAAAAACTGTTTTTT
CDR3 protein: CASSSPGQFNEKLFF

V gene: TRBV11-3
D gene: NA
clone size: NA
J gene: TRBJ2-3
CDR3 DNA: TGTGCCAGCAGCGTCGACAGGGATACGCAGTATTTT
CDR3 protein: CASSVDRDTQYF

V gene: TRBV7-9
D gene: NA
clone size: NA
J gene: TRBJ2-7
CDR3 DNA: TGTGCCAGCAGCTATATAGCCTACGAGCAGTACTTC
CDR3 protein: CASSYIAYEQYF

V gene: TRBV5-1
D gene: TRBD2
clone size: NA
J gene: TRBJ2-3
CDR3 DNA: TGCGCCAGCAGCTTCAGTAGGGATCCGGGACTAGCGGGATTAGATACGCAGTATTTT
CDR3 protein: CASSFSRDPGLAGLDTQYF

V gene: TRBV6-2/TRBV6-3
D gene: NA
clone size: NA
J gene: TRBJ2-3
CDR3 DNA: TGTGCCAGCAGTGACACAGGTGCACCTAGCACAGATACGCAGTATTTT
CDR3 protein: CASSDTGAPSTDTQYF

V gene: TRBV3-1/TRBV3-2
D gene: NA
clone size: NA
J gene: TRBJ1-6
CDR3 DNA: TGTGCCAGCAGCCAAGATAAACGTCAGAGGGTGACTTCACCCCTCCACTTT
CDR3 protein: CASSQDKRQRVTSPLHF

V gene: TRBV9
D gene: NA
clone size: NA
J gene: TRBJ2-2
CDR3 DNA: TGTGCCAGCAGCCCAATCTTAGGGGGACGATACACCGGGGAGCTGTTTTTT
CDR3 protein: CASSPILGGRYTGELFF

V gene: TRBV21-1
D gene: NA
clone size: NA
J gene: TRBJ2-2
CDR3 DNA: TGTGCCAGCAGCAAAGGGGGAACAGACACCGGGGAGCTGTTTTTT
CDR3 protein: CASSKGGTDTGELFF